This section outlines one TCR beta chain sequence together with its context. The CDR3 is made up of 15 amino acids. CDR1 is SGHAT and CDR2 is FQDESV in the germline V gene (reference sequence). J gave up 2 bases and V 7 bases, and 10 bases lay outside the gene matches. This sample was included in a study of control samples from healthy donors and cancer patients. TCRdb's copy holds only in-frame clones and misses some; the assay was immunoSEQ multiplex PCR. This table holds about 160,000 clones, nearly 96% found once. This TCR was sampled from a woman in her 30s in good health. The chain recombines TRBV11-1 with TRBJ2-7; 8 bases are a match to TRBD2. The sequencing sample was made of blood. The CDR3 is CASTTDPGGAYEQYF. Here the CDR3 DNA reads TGTGCCAGCACCACCGACCCCGGGGGGGCCTACGAGCAGTACTTC.